What follows is one T cell receptor (beta chain) and its context. Its cognate antigen is unknown. The data belong to a study of CD8+ T cells in alopecia areata. The study, taken as a whole, reports: For lesional scalp, especially alopecia totalis/universalis, clonality was higher than in normal scalp. Sequencing of scalp samples also captures resident alphabeta T cells of normal skin.

Specimens obtained from alopecia areata patients comprised lesional scalp punch biopsies and peripheral blood. Extracted RNA was reverse transcribed, and the resulting cDNA served as sequencing template. Data came from immunoSEQ multiplex PCR; TCRdb stores just in-frame clones and leaves some out. This table holds more than 10,000 clones, approximately 60% found once. The material sequenced was skin, taken at week 0. This sequence was found in a human donor with alopecia areata.

CDR3 DNA: TGTGCCAGCAGTGGTCACAGGGGGCAAAAGAAAGGAGAGACCCAGTACTTC. Protein product: CASSGHRGQKKGETQYF. The rearrangement joins TRBV2 to TRBJ2-5; TRBD1 matches 9 bases. This CDR3 region has 17 residues. Looked up from germline, CDR1 is SNHLY and CDR2 is FYNNEI. Trimming removed 4 bases from V and 4 bases from J; junction bases left unmatched: 13.